Presented here are 20 T cell receptor beta chains from one specimen sequenced in a study of T-cell reconstitution after alpha-beta-depleted transplantation in children. These TCRs' antigens remain unknown. Study outcomes and limitations: The main origin of T-cell counts and diversity one year after transplant was newly produced T cells.

The TCRbeta library incorporated unique molecular identifiers. TCRdb itself ran the PCR reads through MiXCR, one entry per CDR3 protein. The repertoire holds about 300,000 distinct CDR3 sequences, over 7.5% seen once, with around 10% in the top ten. The material was peripheral blood, obtained 360 days after TCRalphabeta/CD19-depleted stem cell transplant. Source of these receptors: a female patient aged 2 to 10 who had a stem cell transplant for Fanconi anemia, so the T cells may come from the graft donor.

Turning to this clonotype: With a much larger clone just one base away, this may be a read error. The V gene is TRBV29-1, the J gene TRBJ1-1, with D maybe TRBD1 (6 bases). Germline V CDR1 and CDR2: SQVTM, ANQGSEA. The CDR3 extends over 15 amino acids. The CDR3 coding sequence is TGCAGCGTTGAATGGGGGGGGCGACCCCGGACTGAAGATTTCTTT. Translated, it gives CSVEWGGRPRTEDFF.

The CDR3 is CASGSGGQGTAYGYTF. The CDR3 DNA reads TGCGCCAGCGGATCCGGAGGACAGGGGACGGCCTATGGCTACACCTTC. The chain uses TRBV5-1 and TRBJ1-2; 9 bases are shared with TRBD1. Germline trimming cut 7 bases from V and 4 bases from J; bases unmatched to any gene: 14. The CDR3 runs 16 residues. The germline V gene encodes CDR1 SGHRS and CDR2 YFSETQ. The variable domain in full, with the rest retrieved from reference TRBV5-1 and TRBJ1-2, is KAGVTQTPRYLIKTRGQQVTLSCSPISGHRSVSWYQQTPGQGLQFLFEYFSETQRNKGNFPGRFSGRQFSNSRSEMNVSTLELGDSALYLCASGSGGQGTAYGYTFGSGTRLTVV.

This chain links TRBV30 with TRBJ1-1; 7 bases agree with TRBD1. Trimming removed 3 bases from V and 2 bases from J; junction bases left unmatched: 0. Germline lookup yields CDR1 GTSNPN and CDR2 SVGIG (reference sequence). The CDR3 spans 12 residues. The CDR3 DNA reads as TGTGCCTGGAGAGGGGGCAACACTGAAGCTTTCTTT. Its translation: CAWRGGNTEAFF.

The chain combines TRBV28 with TRBJ2-7; either TRBD1 or TRBD2 may fit D (6 bases each). Trimming left V 3 bases short and J 3 bases short, with 15 bases between. The CDR3 length is 15 residues. Germline V gene sequence: CDR1 MDHEN, CDR2 SYDVKM. The CDR3 DNA is TGTGCCAGCAGTTTTTTTGGGGGGCCTTTCTACGAGCAGTACTTC. Translation gives CASSFFGGPFYEQYF.

Note on this clonotype: One base away lies a much larger clone, so this may be a sequencing read error. Here the CDR3 omits its conserved ending phenylalanine or tryptophan, so a read error is the likely source. The rearrangement joins TRBV20-1 to TRBJ1-1; no firm D call. Germline CDR1 reads DFQATT; CDR2 reads SNEGSKA (reference sequence). CDR3 size: 13 residues. Trimming took 3 bases from V and 4 from J, leaving 12 bases between them. This chain's CDR3 is CSASLWWGTEAFL. The CDR3 nucleotides are TGCAGTGCTAGCCTTTGGTGGGGCACTGAAGCTTTCCTT.

At least ten counts were recorded for this clonotype. The chain links TRBV11-2 to TRBJ2-7; perhaps TRBD1 as D (5 bases). CDR3 length: 16 residues. The germline V gene encodes CDR1 SGHAT and CDR2 FQNNGV. Trimming removed 3 bases at V and 0 bases at J, with 15 bases between. The CDR3 sequence: CASSFAGQDYSYEQYF. CDR3 in DNA: TGTGCCAGCAGCTTCGCCGGACAAGATTACTCCTACGAGCAGTACTTC.

The rearrangement uses TRBV2 and TRBJ2-1; D is ambiguous. Germline V CDR1 and CDR2: SNHLY, FYNNEI. This CDR3 is 13 amino acids long. V dropped 8 bases and J dropped 1 base, with 9 bases sitting between them. The CDR3, as DNA: TGTGCCAGCCTAAGCAAGTCCTACAATGAGCAGTTCTTC. As protein: CASLSKSYNEQFF.

This chain links TRBV10-3 with TRBJ1-1, with 7 bases matching TRBD1. Per germline, CDR1 ENHRY and CDR2 SYGVKD. V lost 7 bases to trimming and J lost 2 bases; unmatched junction nucleotides: 7. This CDR3 comprises 14 residues. CDR3 amino acids: CAINIQGPNTEAFF. The CDR3 DNA reads as TGTGCCATCAACATACAGGGGCCTAACACTGAAGCTTTCTTT.

The rearrangement links TRBV27 to TRBJ1-1; D gene unclear. Per the germline V gene, CDR1 is MNHEY and CDR2 is SMNVEV (reference sequence). The CDR3 is 14 residues long. The V and J ends lost 3 bases and 3 bases respectively, with 11 bases between them. CDR3 nucleotides: TGTGCCAGCAGTTTTGAGCCCCGGTACACTGAAGCTTTCTTT. Amino acids: CASSFEPRYTEAFF.

There are a few counts of this clonotype. This chain links TRBV4-2 with TRBJ2-4, with D possibly called TRBD1 or TRBD2 (5 bases each). CDR1 and CDR2 from the germline V gene are LGHNA and YNFKEQ. The CDR3 totals 17 residues. Trimming cost V 1 base and J 3 bases, with 16 bases left between them. The CDR3, as DNA: TGTGCCAGCAGCCAAGTGGGGGACGGAGGCGTCAAAAACATTCAGTACTTC. As protein: CASSQVGDGGVKNIQYF.

This clonotype was counted only a few times. The CDR3 nucleotides read TGTGCCAGCAGTGAAGAAGCGGGGGGCTACAATGAGCAGTTCTTC. This gives the protein CASSEEAGGYNEQFF. The chain recombines TRBV6-1 with TRBJ2-1, with 9 bases matching TRBD2. The CDR3 is made up of 15 amino acids. CDR1 is MNHNS and CDR2 is SASEGT in the germline V gene. V lost 1 base and J lost 3; bases outside the gene matches: 1.

J is TRBJ1-4 and V is TRBV5-1, with a possible D match to TRBD1 (5 bases). Germline-derived CDR1 and CDR2 are SGHRS and YFSETQ. V dropped 4 bases and J dropped 7 bases, with 17 bases sitting between them. The CDR3 runs 15 residues. The DNA of the CDR3 is TGCGCCAGCAGCCTTGGCGGCACAGGCCCTGAAAAACTGTTTTTT. It specifies CASSLGGTGPEKLFF.

The rearrangement uses TRBV7-3 and TRBJ1-2; 7 bases are a match to TRBD1. J gave up 1 base and V 2 bases, and 7 bases lay outside the gene matches. From germline, CDR1 is SGHTA and CDR2 FQGTGA. CDR3 length: 16 amino acids. This chain's CDR3 is CASSLGGTEDNYGYTF. DNA for the CDR3: TGTGCCAGCAGCTTAGGTGGGACAGAAGATAACTATGGCTACACCTTC.

This clonotype was observed many times. The chain combines TRBV21-1 with TRBJ2-1; the table's D call, TRBD1, was not checked against the DNA. TRBV21-1 is deemed a pseudogene. The CDR3 sequence is 19 residues long. DNA for the CDR3: TGTGCCAGCAGCCTGACAGGGGGCAATTGGTGTAGCTCCTACAATGAGCAGTTCTTC. Protein sequence: CASSLTGGNWCSSYNEQFF.

This chain connects TRBV3-1 to TRBJ2-1, with TRBD2 matching 9 bases. The V and J ends lost 4 bases and 6 bases, in that order; junction bases with no gene match: 7. This CDR3 has 15 amino acids. Germline V gives CDR1 LGHDT, CDR2 YNNKEL (reference sequence). For the CDR3, the DNA is TGTGCCAGCAGCCCGGTGTTTAGCGGGGGCAATGAGCAGTTCTTC. This sequence encodes CASSPVFSGGNEQFF.

J is TRBJ1-5 and V is TRBV20-1, with D unclear. Germline CDR1 and CDR2: DFQATT and SNEGSKA (reference sequence). V lost 1 base and J lost 5, with 6 bases in between. The CDR3 length is 12 residues. The CDR3 here is CSARGGYQPQHF. The CDR3 nucleotides read TGCAGTGCTAGAGGGGGATATCAGCCCCAGCATTTT.

J is TRBJ2-2 and V is TRBV7-8; D assignment may be TRBD1 or TRBD2 (5 bases each). Germline CDR1 and CDR2: SGHVS and FQNEAQ. The CDR3 spans 15 residues. Trimming shortened V by 6 bases and J by 1 base, and 12 bases separated the two germline ends. The CDR3 loop reads CASRTGTRNTGELFF. CDR3 nucleotides: TGTGCCAGCAGAACCGGGACCAGGAACACCGGGGAGCTGTTTTTT.

The V gene is TRBV29-1, the J gene TRBJ1-1, with 8 positions matching TRBD1. The V segment lost 6 bases and the J segment 5 bases; nucleotides outside the gene matches: 11. Germline V lookup: CDR1 SQVTM, CDR2 ANQGSEA. The CDR3 covers 14 residues. CDR3 protein: CSVSPGQDLTEAFF. The CDR3 region has the DNA TGCAGCGTCTCCCCGGGACAGGACTTGACTGAAGCTTTCTTT.

Only one count was recorded for this clonotype. A much more abundant neighbour one base away suggests this may be a read error. The CDR3 spells CASCWTSGATYEQYF. Written as DNA, the CDR3 is TGTGCCAGCTGTTGGACTAGCGGGGCGACCTACGAGCAGTACTTC. This chain uses TRBV3-1 with TRBJ2-7, with TRBD2 identical over 12 bases. The V and J ends lost 8 bases and 2 bases, in that order; junction bases with no gene match: 7. Germline lookup yields CDR1 LGHDT and CDR2 YNNKEL (reference sequence). This CDR3 is 15 amino acids long.

The chain uses TRBV3-1 and TRBJ2-5, with TRBD2 matching over 8 bases. The length of the CDR3 is 15 residues. Germline assignment: CDR1 LGHDT and CDR2 YNNKEL (reference sequence). V lost 5 bases and J lost 7; bases outside the gene matches: 12. CDR3 residues: CASSFPGTRRGTQYF. Here the CDR3 DNA reads TGTGCCAGCAGCTTCCCTGGGACTAGAAGGGGGACCCAGTACTTC.